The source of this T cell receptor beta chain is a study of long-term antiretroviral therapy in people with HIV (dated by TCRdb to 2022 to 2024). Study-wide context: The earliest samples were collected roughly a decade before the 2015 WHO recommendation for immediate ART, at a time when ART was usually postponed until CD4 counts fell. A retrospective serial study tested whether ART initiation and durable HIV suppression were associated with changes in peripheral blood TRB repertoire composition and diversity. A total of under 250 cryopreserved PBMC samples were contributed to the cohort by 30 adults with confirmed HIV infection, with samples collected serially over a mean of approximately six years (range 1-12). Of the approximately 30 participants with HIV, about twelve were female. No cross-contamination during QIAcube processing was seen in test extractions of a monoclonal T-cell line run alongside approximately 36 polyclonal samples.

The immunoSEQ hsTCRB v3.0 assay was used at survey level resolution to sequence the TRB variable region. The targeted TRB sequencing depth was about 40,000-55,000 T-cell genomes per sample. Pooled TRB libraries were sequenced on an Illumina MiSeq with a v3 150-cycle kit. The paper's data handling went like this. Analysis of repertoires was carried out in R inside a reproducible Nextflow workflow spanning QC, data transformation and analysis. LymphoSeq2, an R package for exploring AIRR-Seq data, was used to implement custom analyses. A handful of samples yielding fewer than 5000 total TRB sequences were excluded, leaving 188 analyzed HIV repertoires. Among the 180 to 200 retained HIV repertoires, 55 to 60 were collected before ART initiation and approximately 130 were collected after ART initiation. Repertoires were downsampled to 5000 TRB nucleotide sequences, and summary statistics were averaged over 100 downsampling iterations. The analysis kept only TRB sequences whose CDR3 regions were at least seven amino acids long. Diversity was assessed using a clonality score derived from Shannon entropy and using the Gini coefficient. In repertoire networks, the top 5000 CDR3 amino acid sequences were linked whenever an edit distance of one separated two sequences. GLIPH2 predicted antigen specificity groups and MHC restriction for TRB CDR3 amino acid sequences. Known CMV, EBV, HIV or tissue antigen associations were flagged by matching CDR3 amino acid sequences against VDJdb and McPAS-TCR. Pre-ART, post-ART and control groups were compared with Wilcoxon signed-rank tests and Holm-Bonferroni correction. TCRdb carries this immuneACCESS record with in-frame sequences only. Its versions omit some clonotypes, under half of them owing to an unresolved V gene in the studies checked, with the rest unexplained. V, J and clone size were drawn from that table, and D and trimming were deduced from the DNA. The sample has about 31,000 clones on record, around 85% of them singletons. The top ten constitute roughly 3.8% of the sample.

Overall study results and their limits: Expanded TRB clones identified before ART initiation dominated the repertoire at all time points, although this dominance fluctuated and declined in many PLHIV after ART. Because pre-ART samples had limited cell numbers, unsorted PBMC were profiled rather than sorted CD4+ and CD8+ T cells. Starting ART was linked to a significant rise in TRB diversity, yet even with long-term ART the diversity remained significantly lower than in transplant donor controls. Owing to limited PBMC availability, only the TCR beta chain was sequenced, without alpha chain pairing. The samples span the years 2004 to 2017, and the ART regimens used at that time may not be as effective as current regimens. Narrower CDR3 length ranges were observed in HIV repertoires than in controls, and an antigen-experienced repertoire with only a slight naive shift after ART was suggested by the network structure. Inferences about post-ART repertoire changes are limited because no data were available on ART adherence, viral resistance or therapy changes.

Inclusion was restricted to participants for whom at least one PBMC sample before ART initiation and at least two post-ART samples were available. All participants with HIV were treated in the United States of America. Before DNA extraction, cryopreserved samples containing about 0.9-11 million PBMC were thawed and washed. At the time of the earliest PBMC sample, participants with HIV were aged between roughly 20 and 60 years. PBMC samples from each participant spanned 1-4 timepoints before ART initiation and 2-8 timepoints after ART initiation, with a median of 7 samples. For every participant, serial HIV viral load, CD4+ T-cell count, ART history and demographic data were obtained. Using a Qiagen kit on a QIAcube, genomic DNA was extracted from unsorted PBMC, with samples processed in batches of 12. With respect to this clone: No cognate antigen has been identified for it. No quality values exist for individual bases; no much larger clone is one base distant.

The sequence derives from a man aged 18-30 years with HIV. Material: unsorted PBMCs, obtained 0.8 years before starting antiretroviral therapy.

CDR3 loop: CASSVERADTQYF. The bases read TGTGCCAGCAGCGTAGAGAGGGCAGATACGCAGTATTTT. The rearranged chain carries TRBV9 and TRBJ2-3, and the D gene may be TRBD2, 5 bases matching. V loses 0 bases, J loses 4 bases, and the germline ends lie 6 bases apart. Based on the germline V gene, the CDR1 and CDR2 sequences are SGDLS and YYNGEE. The CDR3, from cysteine to phenylalanine, totals 13 residues. Only CDR3 DNA is held: 39 bases, read in frame from base 1.